What follows are 18 T cell receptor beta chains derived from one specimen sequenced in a study of cytotoxic CD8 clonotypes in ibrutinib-treated CLL (dated by TCRdb to 2020 to 2022). Reading the label with the study, this specimen's time point is: about eleven months on ibrutinib. Libraries came from the immunoSEQ multiplex PCR assay. TCRdb re-hosts the immuneACCESS table, in-frame sequences only. Its copies lack some clones; in the studies checked, an unresolved V gene accounts for under half of them, and the cause for the rest is not known. The table for this sample lists about 140,000 clones; about 72% of them were counted only once. 25% to 35% of the sample is held by the ten biggest clonotypes. This specimen consisted of PBMCs, obtained after 12 months of ibrutinib treatment. These receptors all come from a human donor with chronic lymphocytic leukemia.

The chain recombines TRBV18 with TRBJ2-7; D is unresolved. The CDR3 is 13 amino acids. CDR1 is KGHSH and CDR2 is LQKENI in the germline V gene. Trimming removed 3 bases at V and 3 bases at J, with 9 bases between. DNA for the CDR3: TGTGCCAGCTCACCTACTGACAACTACGAGCAGTACTTC. Its translation is CASSPTDNYEQYF.

The table lists this clone with a count of one. The CDR3 nucleotides are TGTGCCAGCTCACCAAACAGGGTTGAGCAGTTCTTC. This encodes CASSPNRVEQFF. V gene TRBV18 combines with J gene TRBJ2-1, with D maybe TRBD1 (6 bases). The length of the CDR3 is 12 residues. V lost 2 bases and J 9 bases, leaving 8 bases between the germline ends. CDR1 and CDR2 from the germline V gene are KGHSH and LQKENI.

The chain uses TRBV30 and TRBJ2-7; D is uncertain. The CDR3 is 13 amino acids. In germline, CDR1 is GTSNPN, CDR2 SVGIG (reference sequence). V dropped 3 bases and J dropped 4 bases, with 13 bases sitting between them. CDR3 residues: CAWRGTASYEQYF. The DNA for the CDR3 is TGTGCCTGGAGGGGTACAGCTTCTTACGAGCAGTACTTC.

The CDR3 protein is CAITGSTDTQYF. CDR3 DNA sequence: TGTGCCATCACCGGCAGCACAGATACGCAGTATTTT. V is TRBV10-3 and J is TRBJ2-3, with D uncertain. There are 12 residues in the CDR3. Germline assignment: CDR1 ENHRY and CDR2 SYGVKD. V dropped 7 bases and J dropped 0 bases, with 5 bases sitting between them.

V is TRBV7-9 and J is TRBJ1-2, with TRBD1 matching 8 bases. The CDR3 has 15 amino acids. The J segment lost 9 bases and the V segment lost 5 bases, leaving 14 bases of the junction unmatched. Germline V gene sequence: CDR1 SEHNR, CDR2 FQNEAQ (reference sequence). The CDR3 DNA is TGTGCCAGCAGCCTTCCCGGGGCAGGGGGCCTTAGCTACACCTTC. Translating it yields CASSLPGAGGLSYTF.

The chain carries TRBV11-1 and TRBJ2-7; TRBD2 aligns across 11 bases. Germline V gene sequence: CDR1 SGHAT, CDR2 FQDESV (reference sequence). J gave up 3 bases and V 3 bases, and 1 base lay outside the gene matches. The CDR3 length is 14 residues. The chain's CDR3 is CASSFGTSGYEQYF. In nucleotides, the CDR3 is TGTGCCAGCAGCTTCGGGACTAGCGGCTACGAGCAGTACTTC.

This clone was seen a single time. The gene calls are TRBV5-4 and TRBJ2-7; 10 nucleotides align to TRBD1. The CDR3 runs 15 residues. V shed 4 bases, J shed 6 bases, and the junction held 10 bases outside the gene matches. CDR1 SGHNT and CDR2 YYREEE come from the germline V gene (reference sequence). The CDR3 sequence: CASSLFRDRGSEQYF. The CDR3, as DNA: TGTGCCAGCAGCCTATTCCGGGACAGGGGAAGCGAGCAGTACTTC.

This clone was observed a few times. This chain links TRBV5-5 with TRBJ2-2; D is unresolved. The germline CDR1 and CDR2 sequences are SGHKS and YYEKEE (reference sequence). This CDR3 spans 18 amino acids. V was trimmed by 4 bases and J by 0 bases, leaving 19 bases between them. Written as DNA, the CDR3 is TGTGCCAGCAGCCAAAGCCCGACCTACGGTTCGAACACCGGGGAGCTGTTTTTT. Translating gives CASSQSPTYGSNTGELFF.

This clone showed up many times. The V and J genes are TRBV5-1 and TRBJ2-3, with 13 nucleotides matching TRBD2. This CDR3 is 16 amino acids long. Germline CDR1 is SGHRS and CDR2 is YFSETQ. Trimming at V came to 0 bases and at J to 5 bases, leaving 3 bases not matched to a gene. The CDR3 loop is CASSLGLAGGQDTQYF. CDR3 nucleotide sequence: TGCGCCAGCAGCTTGGGACTAGCGGGAGGCCAAGATACGCAGTATTTT.

The chain has TRBV5-1 and TRBJ2-5, with 8 bases aligning to TRBD2. Unmatched junction bases numbered 7, after V lost 4 bases and J lost 2 bases. CDR1 SGHRS and CDR2 YFSETQ come from the germline V gene. The CDR3 spans 15 residues. This chain's CDR3 is CASSPGLVRQETQYF. CDR3 nucleotide sequence: TGCGCCAGCAGCCCGGGACTAGTGAGGCAAGAGACCCAGTACTTC. Full variable domain (rest looked up from reference TRBV5-1 and TRBJ2-5): KAGVTQTPRYLIKTRGQQVTLSCSPISGHRSVSWYQQTPGQGLQFLFEYFSETQRNKGNFPGRFSGRQFSNSRSEMNVSTLELGDSALYLCASSPGLVRQETQYFGPGTRLLVL.

This sequence joins TRBV19 and TRBJ1-1, with unresolved D. The CDR3 runs 16 residues. Germline V gene lookup returns CDR1 LNHDA and CDR2 SQIVND (reference sequence). The ends were cut back, 3 bases at V and 1 base at J, with 15 bases in the middle. The DNA for the CDR3 is TGTGCCAGTAGTATTCCCCTCCGGGCAGGGAACACTGAAGCTTTCTTT. As protein: CASSIPLRAGNTEAFF.

The gene calls are TRBV7-2 and TRBJ1-2; TRBD1 is a possible D gene (5 bases). The CDR3 is 14 residues long. In germline, CDR1 is SGHTA, CDR2 FQGNSA. The V and J ends lost 1 base and 0 bases respectively, with 6 bases between them. CDR3 residues: CASSLVGANYGYTF. CDR3 in DNA: TGTGCCAGCAGCTTAGTAGGGGCTAACTATGGCTACACCTTC.

The rearrangement links TRBV5-4 to TRBJ1-2; perhaps TRBD1 as D (6 bases). The V gene's germline CDR1 is SGHNT and CDR2 YYREEE (reference sequence). This CDR3 is 14 amino acids long. Trimming stripped 4 bases from V and 3 bases from J, with 13 bases between. The CDR3 reads CASSPQGSYYGYTF. The CDR3 nucleotides read TGTGCCAGCAGCCCCCAGGGGTCCTACTATGGCTACACCTTC.

This clone was counted between two and nine times. This chain uses TRBV7-2 with TRBJ2-5; D is unresolved. Germline lookup yields CDR1 SGHTA and CDR2 FQGNSA. This CDR3 contains 12 residues. The germline V and J ends were trimmed by 4 bases and 9 bases, with 12 bases remaining between them. The CDR3 sequence is CASSYISPPQYF. In nucleotides, the CDR3 is TGTGCCAGCAGCTATATCTCGCCGCCCCAGTACTTC.

CDR3 DNA: TGTGCCAGCAGTTCCCGCCCTAAGGGGGGTACCGGGGAGCTGTTTTTT. This gives the protein CASSSRPKGGTGELFF. The chain employs TRBV28 and TRBJ2-2, with D possibly being TRBD1 or TRBD2 (6 bases each). The CDR3 is 16 residues long. Deletions cut 4 bases from V and 5 bases from J, with 17 bases between. Germline-derived CDR1 and CDR2 are MDHEN and SYDVKM. The complete variable domain, with remaining parts taken from reference TRBV28 and TRBJ2-2, reads DVKVTQSSRYLVKRTGEKVFLECVQDMDHENMFWYRQDPGLGLRLIYFSYDVKMKEKGDIPEGYSVSREKKERFSLILESASTNQTSMYLCASSSRPKGGTGELFFGEGSRLTVL.

The CDR3 nucleotides read TGCGCCAGCAGTCCCGACCCCCCGGCCTCCTACGAGCAGTACTTC. Translating gives CASSPDPPASYEQYF. V gene TRBV5-1 combines with J gene TRBJ2-7; D call uncertain. Germline V lookup: CDR1 SGHRS, CDR2 YFSETQ. Trimming shortened V by 5 bases and J by 0 bases, and 15 bases separated the two germline ends. This CDR3 has 15 amino acids.

V usage is TRBV9 and J usage is TRBJ1-1, with TRBD1 matching 12 bases. V was clipped by 2 bases and J by 5 bases; unmatched bases: 7. The germline gives CDR1 SGDLS, CDR2 YYNGEE. The CDR3 is 16 amino acids. The CDR3 loop is CASSVGTGGLRTEAFF. In DNA, the CDR3 is TGTGCCAGCAGCGTCGGGACAGGGGGCTTAAGGACTGAAGCTTTCTTT.

The chain employs TRBV7-2 and TRBJ1-2; TRBD1 agrees at 11 bases. The CDR3 is 17 residues long. The germline V gene encodes CDR1 SGHTA and CDR2 FQGNSA. V lost 3 bases, J lost 3 bases, and 9 bases stayed unmatched. The CDR3 region has the DNA TGTGCCAGCAGCTTTGCCGGGACAGGGGGATCTGACTATGGCTACACCTTC. Protein: CASSFAGTGGSDYGYTF.